The clone carrying this T cell receptor (beta chain) was picked up many times. CDR1 and CDR2 from the germline V gene are LNHDA and SQIVND (reference sequence). There are 16 residues in the CDR3. V lost 5 bases and J 0 bases, leaving 16 bases between the germline ends. This entry comes from a study of T cells of healthy individuals. TCRdb re-analysed the 5' RACE reads in MiXCR, keeping a single row per CDR3 protein. This sample has 60,000 to 80,000 distinct CDR3 sequences; 16% occur once, and the top ten carry approximately 4.6%. The clonotype originates from a human donor in good health. The chain carries TRBV19 and TRBJ1-1; maybe TRBD1 (6 bases). The CDR3 is CASSVPGTLMNTEAFF. The CDR3 nucleotides read TGTGCCAGTAGTGTGCCCGGGACACTAATGAACACTGAAGCTTTCTTT.